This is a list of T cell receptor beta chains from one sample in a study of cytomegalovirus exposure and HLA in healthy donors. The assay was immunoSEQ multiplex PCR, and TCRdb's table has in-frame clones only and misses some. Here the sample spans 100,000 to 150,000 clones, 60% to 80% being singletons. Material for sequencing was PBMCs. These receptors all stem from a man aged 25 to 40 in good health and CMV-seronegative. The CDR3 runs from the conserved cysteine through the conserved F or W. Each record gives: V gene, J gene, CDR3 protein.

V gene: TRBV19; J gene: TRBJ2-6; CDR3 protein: CASSKANSGANVLTF
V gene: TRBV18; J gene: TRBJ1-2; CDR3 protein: CASTVQGRGYTF
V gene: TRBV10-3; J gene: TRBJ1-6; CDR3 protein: CAISSDSYNSPLHF
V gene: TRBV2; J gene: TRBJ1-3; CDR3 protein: CASSVNRGIGNTIYF
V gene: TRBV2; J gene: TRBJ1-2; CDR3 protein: CASTGDRGYYGYTF
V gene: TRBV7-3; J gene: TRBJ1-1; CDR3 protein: CASSTGVNTEAFF
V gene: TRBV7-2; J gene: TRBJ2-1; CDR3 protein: CATNPAGLAGGNEQFF
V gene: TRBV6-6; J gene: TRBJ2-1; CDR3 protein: CASSLLDRGSYNEQFF
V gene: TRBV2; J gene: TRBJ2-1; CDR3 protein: CASSPTSGAGEQFF
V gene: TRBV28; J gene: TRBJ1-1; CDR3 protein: CASSLTRTGANPEAFF
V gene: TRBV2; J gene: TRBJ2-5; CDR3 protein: CASRNRVLGTQYF
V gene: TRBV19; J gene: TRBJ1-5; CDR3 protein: CASMAVTGNQPQHF
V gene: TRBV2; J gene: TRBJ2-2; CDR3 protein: CASRRGPHTGELFF
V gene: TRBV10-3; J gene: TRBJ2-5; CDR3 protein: CTRRLQETQYF
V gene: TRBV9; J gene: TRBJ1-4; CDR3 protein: CASSARPQGPNEKLFF
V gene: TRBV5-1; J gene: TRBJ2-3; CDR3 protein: CASSLGVATNPGDTQYF
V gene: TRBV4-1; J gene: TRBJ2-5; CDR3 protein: CASSQGPDSWGGLETQYF
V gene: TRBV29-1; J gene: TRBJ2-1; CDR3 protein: CSVGGTTLEWPFF
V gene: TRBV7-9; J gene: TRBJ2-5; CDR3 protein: CASSLGAAQETQYF
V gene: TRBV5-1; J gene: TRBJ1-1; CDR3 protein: CATSQGSGTEAFF
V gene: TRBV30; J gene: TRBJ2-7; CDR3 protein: CAWSVFKGGQKSSFSYEQYF
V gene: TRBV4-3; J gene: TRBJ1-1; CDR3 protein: CASSQETPLGNTEAFF
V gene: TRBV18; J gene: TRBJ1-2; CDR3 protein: CASSAKTGTGPGIRGYTF
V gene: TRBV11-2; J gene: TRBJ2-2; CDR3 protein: CASSSLPGQNTGELFF
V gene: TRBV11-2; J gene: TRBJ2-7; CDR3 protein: CASSPPTGLGRYEQYF
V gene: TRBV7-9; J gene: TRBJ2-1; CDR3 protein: CASVGGLSYNEQFF
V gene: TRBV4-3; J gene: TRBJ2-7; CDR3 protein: CASSQDWAGNYEQYF
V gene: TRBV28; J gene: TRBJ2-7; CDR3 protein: CASSLLRGGADEQYF
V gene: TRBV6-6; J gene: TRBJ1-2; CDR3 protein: CASTPTGGSYYTF
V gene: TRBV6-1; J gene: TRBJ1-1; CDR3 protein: CASRRQGEYTEAFF
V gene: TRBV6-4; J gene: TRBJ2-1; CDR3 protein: CASSATSGSYNEQFF
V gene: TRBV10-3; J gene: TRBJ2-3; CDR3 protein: CATDDRSGASTDTQYF
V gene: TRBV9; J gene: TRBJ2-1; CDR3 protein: CASSVARNYNEQFF
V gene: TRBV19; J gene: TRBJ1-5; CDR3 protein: CASSIEGTGSQPQHF
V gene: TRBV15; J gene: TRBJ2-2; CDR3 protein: CATSSRTRTSPNTGELFF
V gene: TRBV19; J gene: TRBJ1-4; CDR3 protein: CASSELGTEGEKLFF
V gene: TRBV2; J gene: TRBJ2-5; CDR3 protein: CASRGDLLAQETQYF
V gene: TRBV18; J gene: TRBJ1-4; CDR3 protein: CASSGNRGSEKLFF
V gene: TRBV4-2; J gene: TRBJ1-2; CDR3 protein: CASSRTGAIPYGYTF
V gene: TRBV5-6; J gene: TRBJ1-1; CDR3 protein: CASSFNARVMNTEAFF
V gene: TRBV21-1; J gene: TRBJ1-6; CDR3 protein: CASSNPGLKSSYNSPLHF
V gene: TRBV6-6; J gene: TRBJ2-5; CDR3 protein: CASRWPGGEETQYF
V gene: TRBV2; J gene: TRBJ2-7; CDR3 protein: CASSDLGQGKSYEQYF
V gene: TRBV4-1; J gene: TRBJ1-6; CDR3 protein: CASSQKSPRGGYNSPLHF
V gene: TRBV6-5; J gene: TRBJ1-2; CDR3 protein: CASSTQGSLYTF
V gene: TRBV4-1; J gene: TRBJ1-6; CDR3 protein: CASSLSTGLGSPLHF
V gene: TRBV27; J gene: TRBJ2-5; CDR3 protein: CASSFSGLAGGTRETQYF
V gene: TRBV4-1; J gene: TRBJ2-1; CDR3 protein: CASSLQGQAANEQFF
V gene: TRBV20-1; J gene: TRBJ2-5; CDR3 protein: CSSGGIQTQYF
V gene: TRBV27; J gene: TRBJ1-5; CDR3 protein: CASSSLGGSPNQPQHF
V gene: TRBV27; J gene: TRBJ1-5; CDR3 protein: CASGEGQGYQPQHF
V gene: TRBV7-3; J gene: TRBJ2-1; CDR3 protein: CASSSGGNYNEQFF
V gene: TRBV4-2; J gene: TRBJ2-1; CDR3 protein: CASSQDLASGGGYVNEQFF
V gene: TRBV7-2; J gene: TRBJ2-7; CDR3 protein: CASSLSLGQGAYEQYF
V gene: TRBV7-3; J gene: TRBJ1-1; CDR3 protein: CASSYDRNTEAFF
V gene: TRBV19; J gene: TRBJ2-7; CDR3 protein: CASRRQHGRHEQYF
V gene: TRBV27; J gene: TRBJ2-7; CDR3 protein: CASSPYGTGVSSYEQYF
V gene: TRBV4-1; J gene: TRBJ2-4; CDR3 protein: CASSQDTEEDQYF
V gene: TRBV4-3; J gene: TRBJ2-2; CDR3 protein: CASGEYGTGDTGELFF
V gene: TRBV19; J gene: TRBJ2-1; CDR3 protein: CASSLVGGVSEQFF